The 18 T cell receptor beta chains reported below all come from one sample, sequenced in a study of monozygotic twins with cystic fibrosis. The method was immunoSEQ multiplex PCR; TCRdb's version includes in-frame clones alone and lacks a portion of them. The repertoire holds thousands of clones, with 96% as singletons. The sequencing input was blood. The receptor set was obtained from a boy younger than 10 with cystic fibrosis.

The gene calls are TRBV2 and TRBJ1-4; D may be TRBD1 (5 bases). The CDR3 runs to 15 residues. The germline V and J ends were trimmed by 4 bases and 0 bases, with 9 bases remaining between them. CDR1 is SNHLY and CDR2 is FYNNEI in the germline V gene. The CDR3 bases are TGTGCCAGCAGTGGGGACGGATCAACTAATGAAAAACTGTTTTTT. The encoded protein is CASSGDGSTNEKLFF.

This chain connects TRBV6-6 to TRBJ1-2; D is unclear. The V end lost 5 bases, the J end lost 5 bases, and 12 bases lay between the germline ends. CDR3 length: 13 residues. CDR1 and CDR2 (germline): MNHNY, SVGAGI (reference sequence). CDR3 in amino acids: CASSPPVGYGYTF. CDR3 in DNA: TGTGCCAGCAGTCCACCGGTGGGTTATGGCTACACCTTC.

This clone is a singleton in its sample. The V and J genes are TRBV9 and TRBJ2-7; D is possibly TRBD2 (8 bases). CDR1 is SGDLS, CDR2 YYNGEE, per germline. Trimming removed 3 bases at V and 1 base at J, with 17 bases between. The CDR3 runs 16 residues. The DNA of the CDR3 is TGTGCCAGCAGCGCAACGGGGGGGACAGCTTCCTACGAGCAGTACGTC. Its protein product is CASSATGGTASYEQYV.

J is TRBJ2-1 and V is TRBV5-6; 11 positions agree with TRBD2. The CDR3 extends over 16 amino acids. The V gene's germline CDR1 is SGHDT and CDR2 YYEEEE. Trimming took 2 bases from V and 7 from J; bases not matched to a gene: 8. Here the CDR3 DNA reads TGTGCCAGCAGCTTTCCCGGGACTAGCGGAGGTAATGAGCAGTTCTTC. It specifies CASSFPGTSGGNEQFF.

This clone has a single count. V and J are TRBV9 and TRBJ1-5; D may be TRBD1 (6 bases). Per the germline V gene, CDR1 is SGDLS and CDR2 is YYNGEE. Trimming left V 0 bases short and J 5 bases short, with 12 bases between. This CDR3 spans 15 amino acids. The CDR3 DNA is TGTGCCAGCAGCGTAGGGGGGCGCGCAGATCAGCCCCAGCATTTT. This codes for CASSVGGRADQPQHF.

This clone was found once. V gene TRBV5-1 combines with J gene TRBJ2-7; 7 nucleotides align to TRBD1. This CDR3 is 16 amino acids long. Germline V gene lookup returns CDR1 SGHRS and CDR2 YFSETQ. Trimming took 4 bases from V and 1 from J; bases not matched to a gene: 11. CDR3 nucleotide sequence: TGCGCCAGCAGCCCCGGAGAGTGGACAGGATCCTACGAGCAGTACGTC. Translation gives CASSPGEWTGSYEQYV.

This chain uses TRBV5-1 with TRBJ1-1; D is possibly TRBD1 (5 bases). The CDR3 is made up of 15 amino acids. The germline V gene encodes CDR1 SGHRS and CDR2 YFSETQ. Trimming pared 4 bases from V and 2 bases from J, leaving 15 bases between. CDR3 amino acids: CASSPGGGGNTEAFF. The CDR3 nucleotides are TGCGCCAGCAGCCCTGGCGGGGGGGGAAACACTGAAGCTTTCTTT. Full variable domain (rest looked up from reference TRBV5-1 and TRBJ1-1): KAGVTQTPRYLIKTRGQQVTLSCSPISGHRSVSWYQQTPGQGLQFLFEYFSETQRNKGNFPGRFSGRQFSNSRSEMNVSTLELGDSALYLCASSPGGGGNTEAFFGQGTRLTVV.

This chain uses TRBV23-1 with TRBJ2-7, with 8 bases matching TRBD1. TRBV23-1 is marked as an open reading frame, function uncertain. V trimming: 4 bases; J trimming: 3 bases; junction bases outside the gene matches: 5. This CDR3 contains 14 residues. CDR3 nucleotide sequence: TGCGCCAGCAGTCCCCCGACAGGGGTCTACGAGCAGTACGTC. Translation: CASSPPTGVYEQYV.

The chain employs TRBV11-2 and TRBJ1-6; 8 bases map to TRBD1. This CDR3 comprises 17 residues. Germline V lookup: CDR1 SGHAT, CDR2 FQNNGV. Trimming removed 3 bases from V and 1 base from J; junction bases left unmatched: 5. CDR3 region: CASSFSGGGSYNSPLHF. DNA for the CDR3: TGTGCCAGCAGCTTTTCAGGGGGCGGGTCCTATAATTCACCCCTCCACTTT.

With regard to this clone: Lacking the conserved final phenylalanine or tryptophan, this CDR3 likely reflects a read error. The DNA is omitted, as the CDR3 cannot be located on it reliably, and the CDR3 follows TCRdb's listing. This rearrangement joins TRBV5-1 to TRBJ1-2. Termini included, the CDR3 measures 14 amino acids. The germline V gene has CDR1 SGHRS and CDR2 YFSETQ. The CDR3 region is CASSLLLTVRPLYL.

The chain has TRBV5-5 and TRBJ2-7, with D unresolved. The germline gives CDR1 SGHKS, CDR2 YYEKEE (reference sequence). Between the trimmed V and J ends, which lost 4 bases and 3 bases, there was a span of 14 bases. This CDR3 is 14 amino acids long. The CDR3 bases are TGTGCCAGCAGCCACATTGGCAGGAGCTACGAGCAGTACTTC. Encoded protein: CASSHIGRSYEQYF.

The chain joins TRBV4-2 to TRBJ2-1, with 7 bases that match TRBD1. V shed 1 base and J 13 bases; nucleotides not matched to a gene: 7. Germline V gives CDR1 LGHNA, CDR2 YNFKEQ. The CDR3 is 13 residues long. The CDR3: CASSQAVDRLQFF. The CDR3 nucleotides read TGTGCCAGCAGCCAAGCGGTGGACAGGCTCCAGTTCTTC.

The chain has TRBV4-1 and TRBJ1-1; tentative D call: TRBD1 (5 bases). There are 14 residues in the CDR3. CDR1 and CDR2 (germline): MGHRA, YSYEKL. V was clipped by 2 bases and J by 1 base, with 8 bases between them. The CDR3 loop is CASSQPTANTEAFF. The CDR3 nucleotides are TGCGCCAGCAGCCAACCGACAGCGAACACTGAAGCTTTCTTT.

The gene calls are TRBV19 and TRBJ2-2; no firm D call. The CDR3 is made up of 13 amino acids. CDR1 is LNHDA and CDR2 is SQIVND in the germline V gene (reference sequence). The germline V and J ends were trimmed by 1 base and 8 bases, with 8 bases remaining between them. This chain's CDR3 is CASSIVGGGELFF. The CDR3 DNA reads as TGTGCCAGTAGTATAGTTGGCGGAGGGGAGCTGTTTTTT.

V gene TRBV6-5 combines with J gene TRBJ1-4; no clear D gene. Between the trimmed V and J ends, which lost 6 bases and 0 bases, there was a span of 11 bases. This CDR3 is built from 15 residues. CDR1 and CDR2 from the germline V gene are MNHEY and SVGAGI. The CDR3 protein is CASRAGVTTNEKLFF. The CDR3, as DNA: TGTGCCAGCAGGGCAGGTGTTACAACTAATGAAAAACTGTTTTTT.

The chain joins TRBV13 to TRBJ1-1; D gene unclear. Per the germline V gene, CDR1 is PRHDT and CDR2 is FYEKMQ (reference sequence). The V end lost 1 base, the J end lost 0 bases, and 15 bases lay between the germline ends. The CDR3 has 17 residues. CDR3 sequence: CASSLAQQRWVNTEAFF. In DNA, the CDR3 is TGTGCCAGCAGCTTAGCCCAACAACGGTGGGTGAACACTGAAGCTTTCTTT.

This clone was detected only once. In DNA, the CDR3 is TGTGCCAGCAGGACAGACTCTAACTATGGCTACACCTTC. This codes for CASRTDSNYGYTF. V is TRBV7-9 and J is TRBJ1-2, with a weak D call TRBD1 (5 bases). The CDR3 contains 13 residues. The V gene's germline CDR1 is SEHNR and CDR2 FQNEAQ (reference sequence). Trimming removed 6 bases at V and 0 bases at J, with 8 bases between.

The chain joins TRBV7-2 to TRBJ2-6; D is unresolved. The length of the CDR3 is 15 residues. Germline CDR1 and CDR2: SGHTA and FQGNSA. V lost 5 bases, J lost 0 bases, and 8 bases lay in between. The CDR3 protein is CASSPGGSGANVLTF. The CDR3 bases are TGTGCCAGCAGCCCGGGCGGCTCTGGGGCCAACGTCCTGACTTTC.